What follows are 18 T cell receptor beta chains derived from one specimen sequenced in a study of T-cell reconstitution after alpha-beta-depleted transplantation in children. It was with unique molecular identifiers that the TCRbeta library was prepared. Using its own MiXCR run on the PCR reads, TCRdb lists one record per CDR3 protein. The sample lists 780,000 or so distinct CDR3 sequences, around 17% occurring once. The sequencing here drew on PBMCs, mostly from graft donor cells, taken 360 days after TCRalphabeta/CD19-depleted stem cell transplant. These receptors were collected from a male patient between 10 and 17 years old who had a stem cell transplant for acute lymphoblastic leukemia, so the T cells may come from the graft donor.

The rearrangement joins TRBV12-3 or TRBV12-4 to TRBJ2-2; TRBD2 matches 7 bases. V trimming: 6 bases; J trimming: 7 bases; junction bases outside the gene matches: 11. This CDR3 spans 15 amino acids. DNA of the CDR3: TGTGCCAGCAGCAGCCGGACTAGGCAAGGCGGGGAGCTGTTTTTT. Translated, it gives CASSSRTRQGGELFF.

This clonotype was observed a few times. V usage is TRBV7-9 and J usage is TRBJ1-5; no firm D call. This CDR3 spans 14 amino acids. CDR1 SEHNR and CDR2 FQNEAQ come from the germline V gene (reference sequence). CDR3 sequence: CASSLGSWDQPQHF. The CDR3, as DNA: TGTGCGAGCTCCTTAGGGAGTTGGGATCAGCCCCAGCATTTT.

This clonotype was seen a few times. The gene calls are TRBV29-1 and TRBJ2-2; TRBD2 matches at 16 bases. Germline values: CDR1 SQVTM, CDR2 ANQGSEA. The CDR3 sequence is 18 residues long. J gave up 1 base and V 3 bases, and 5 bases lay outside the gene matches. For the CDR3, the DNA is TGCAGCGTTGATGGGACTAGCGGGAGGGGGAAGAACACCGGGGAGCTGTTTTTT. This sequence encodes CSVDGTSGRGKNTGELFF.

This clonotype was seen only a few times. The chain joins TRBV27 to TRBJ2-7; D possibly corresponds to TRBD1 (6 bases). CDR1 and CDR2 (germline): MNHEY, SMNVEV (reference sequence). Deletions cut 3 bases from V and 5 bases from J, with 11 bases between. This CDR3 comprises 13 residues. The CDR3 sequence is CASSFSQGHEQYF. CDR3 bases: TGTGCCAGCAGTTTTAGTCAGGGGCACGAGCAGTACTTC.

This clonotype was picked up a small number of times. The rearrangement joins TRBV19 to TRBJ2-1; TRBD2 matches 8 bases. Germline CDR1 and CDR2: LNHDA and SQIVND (reference sequence). Trimming took 5 bases from V and 4 from J; bases not matched to a gene: 13. The CDR3 consists of 17 residues. The CDR3 sequence: CASSLENRGGLYNEQFF. DNA of the CDR3: TGTGCCAGTAGTCTTGAGAATCGGGGGGGTCTTTACAATGAGCAGTTCTTC.

This clonotype was seen a few times. The V and J genes are TRBV6-1 and TRBJ1-5, with TRBD1 as a possible D gene (5 bases). V lost 7 bases to trimming and J lost 3 bases, with 16 bases between them. Germline-derived CDR1 and CDR2 are MNHNS and SASEGT. The CDR3 spans 15 residues. The CDR3 spells CASTGSGAANQPQHF. In DNA form, the CDR3 reads TGTGCCAGCACGGGGTCCGGGGCAGCCAATCAGCCCCAGCATTTT.

This rearrangement joins TRBV12-3 or TRBV12-4 to TRBJ2-2; the D is unclear. V dropped 2 bases and J dropped 5 bases, with 6 bases sitting between them. This CDR3 has 13 residues. The CDR3 loop is CASSLWETGELFF. DNA of the CDR3: TGTGCCAGCAGTTTATGGGAAACCGGGGAGCTGTTTTTT.

The chain links TRBV5-1 to TRBJ2-5, with 7 bases lining up with TRBD1. Trimming cost V 4 bases and J 5 bases; bases outside gene matches: 8. The CDR3 sequence is 14 residues long. Per germline, CDR1 SGHRS and CDR2 YFSETQ. This chain's CDR3 is CASSHDRVDETQYF. The DNA of the CDR3 is TGCGCCAGCAGCCACGACAGGGTCGACGAGACCCAGTACTTC.

The V call is TRBV9, the J call TRBJ2-1, with TRBD2 matching 14 bases. V was pared by 3 bases and J by 4 bases, with 3 bases of the junction left unmatched. Per germline, CDR1 SGDLS and CDR2 YYNGEE. The CDR3 spans 16 residues. This CDR3 is CASSGGTSGGYNEQFF. In DNA, the CDR3 is TGTGCCAGCAGCGGGGGGACTAGCGGGGGTTACAATGAGCAGTTCTTC. Together with reference TRBV9 and TRBJ2-1, the CDR3 gives the full variable domain: DSGVTQTPKHLITATGQRVTLRCSPRSGDLSVYWYQQSLDQGLQFLIQYYNGEERAKGNILERFSAQQFPDLHSELNLSSLELGDSALYFCASSGGTSGGYNEQFFGPGTRLTVL.

This clonotype was recorded at least ten times. The rearrangement joins TRBV20-1 to TRBJ2-1, with TRBD2 matching 13 bases. Trimming took 5 bases from V and 2 from J; bases not matched to a gene: 6. CDR1 DFQATT and CDR2 SNEGSKA come from the germline V gene (reference sequence). This CDR3 spans 16 amino acids. This CDR3 is CSARGLAGMPYNEQFF. CDR3 sequence (DNA): TGCAGTGCTCGGGGACTAGCGGGGATGCCCTACAATGAGCAGTTCTTC.

The sample holds a few counts of this clonotype. V usage is TRBV7-7 and J usage is TRBJ2-7, with unresolved D. The CDR3 is made up of 15 amino acids. The V gene lost 4 bases and the J gene lost 3 bases, with 16 bases spanning the gap. CDR1 and CDR2 (germline): SSHAT, FNYEAQ (reference sequence). CDR3 region: CASSSFTSDGYEQYF. The CDR3 nucleotides are TGTGCCAGCAGCTCGTTTACCTCGGACGGCTACGAGCAGTACTTC. The full variable domain, completed using reference TRBV7-7 and TRBJ2-7, is GAGVSQSPRYKVTKRGQDVTLRCDPISSHATLYWYQQALGQGPEFLTYFNYEAQPDKSGLPSDRFSAERPEGSISTLTIQRTEQRDSAMYRCASSSFTSDGYEQYFGPGTRLTVT.

The J gene is TRBJ2-7, the V gene TRBV5-1, with 7 bases fitting TRBD1. Germline V gene sequence: CDR1 SGHRS, CDR2 YFSETQ. This CDR3 comprises 15 residues. The ends lost 4 bases at V and 0 bases at J; junction bases unmatched: 7. CDR3 DNA sequence: TGCGCCAGCAGCCCAGGACAGGTCTTCTCCTACGAGCAGTACTTC. Translation gives CASSPGQVFSYEQYF.

This clonotype appeared a few times. The chain uses TRBV10-2 and TRBJ1-4; D is uncertain. The CDR3 is 15 residues long. CDR1 is WSHSY and CDR2 is SAAADI in the germline V gene. V was trimmed by 6 bases and J by 5 bases, leaving 16 bases between them. The CDR3 loop is CASSDYSTGNEKLFF. The CDR3 bases are TGCGCCAGCAGCGACTACTCGACCGGGAATGAAAAACTGTTTTTT.

This clonotype was counted between two and nine times. V usage is TRBV7-3 and J usage is TRBJ2-1; 9 bases map to TRBD2. Germline assignment: CDR1 SGHTA and CDR2 FQGTGA. After removal of 1 base from V and 5 bases from J, the junction contained 3 bases not matched to a gene. The CDR3 has 15 residues. The CDR3 here is CASSLMPSGNNEQFF. As DNA, the CDR3 is TGTGCCAGCAGCTTAATGCCTAGCGGGAACAATGAGCAGTTCTTC.

The J gene is TRBJ2-1, the V gene TRBV7-2; the D is unclear. Trimming shortened V by 5 bases and J by 9 bases, and 26 bases separated the two germline ends. The CDR3 totals 17 residues. From germline, CDR1 is SGHTA and CDR2 FQGNSA. CDR3: CASSAFFSRSYHGEQFF. CDR3 DNA: TGTGCCAGCAGCGCCTTTTTTTCTAGAAGTTATCATGGTGAGCAGTTCTTC. Using reference TRBV7-2 and TRBJ2-1 for the parts outside the CDR3, the full variable domain is GAGVSQSPSNKVTEKGKDVELRCDPISGHTALYWYRQSLGQGLEFLIYFQGNSAPDKSGLPSDRFSAERTGGSVSTLTIQRTQQEDSAVYLCASSAFFSRSYHGEQFFGPGTRLTVL.

The genes are TRBV27 and TRBJ1-2, with TRBD1 identical over 7 bases. The CDR3 has 15 amino acids. Germline-derived CDR1 and CDR2 are MNHEY and SMNVEV (reference sequence). V shed 5 bases, J shed 4 bases, and the junction held 10 bases outside the gene matches. The CDR3 DNA reads as TGTGCCAGCAGTACTTACAGGGGTCAGAGCTATGGCTACACCTTC. Translation: CASSTYRGQSYGYTF.

This chain uses TRBV5-4 with TRBJ1-5, with D unresolved. Germline assignment: CDR1 SGHNT and CDR2 YYREEE (reference sequence). This CDR3 contains 19 residues. Trimming stripped 0 bases from V and 0 bases from J, with 19 bases between. CDR3 nucleotide sequence: TGTGCCAGCAGCTTGGTGTGGTTTAAGCTCGGGTTTAGCAATCAGCCCCAGCATTTT. It is translated as CASSLVWFKLGFSNQPQHF.

In this sample, this clonotype turned up a few times. The V call is TRBV3-1, the J call TRBJ2-7; D is unclear. The CDR3 loop spans 15 amino acids. Germline lookup yields CDR1 LGHDT and CDR2 YNNKEL (reference sequence). The V end lost 0 bases, the J end lost 0 bases, and 9 bases lay between the germline ends. CDR3 protein: CASSQDRLRSYEQYF. Written as DNA, the CDR3 is TGTGCCAGCAGCCAAGACCGGCTCCGCTCCTACGAGCAGTACTTC.